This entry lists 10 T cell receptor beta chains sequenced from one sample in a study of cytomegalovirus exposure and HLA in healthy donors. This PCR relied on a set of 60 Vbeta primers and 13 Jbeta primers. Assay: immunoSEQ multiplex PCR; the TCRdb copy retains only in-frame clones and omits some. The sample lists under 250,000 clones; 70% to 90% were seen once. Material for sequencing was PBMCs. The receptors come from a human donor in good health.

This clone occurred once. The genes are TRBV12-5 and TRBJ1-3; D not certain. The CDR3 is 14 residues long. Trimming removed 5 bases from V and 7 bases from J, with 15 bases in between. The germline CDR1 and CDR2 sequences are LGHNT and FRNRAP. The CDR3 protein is CASGPVGGENTIYF. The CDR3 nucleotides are TGTGCTAGTGGTCCCGTCGGTGGGGAGAACACCATATATTTT.

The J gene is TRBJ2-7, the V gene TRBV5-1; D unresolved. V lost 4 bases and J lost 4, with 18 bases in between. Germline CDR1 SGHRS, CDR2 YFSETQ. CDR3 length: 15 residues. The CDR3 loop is CASSPTQARTYEQYF. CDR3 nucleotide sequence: TGCGCCAGCAGCCCGACCCAGGCTCGCACTTACGAGCAGTACTTC.

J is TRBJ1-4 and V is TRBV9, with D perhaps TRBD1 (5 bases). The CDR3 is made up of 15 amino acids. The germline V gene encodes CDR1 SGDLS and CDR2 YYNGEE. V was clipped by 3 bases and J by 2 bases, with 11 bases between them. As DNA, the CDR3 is TGTGCCAGCAGCGGGGGGGGGAGTACTAATGAAAAACTGTTTTTT. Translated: CASSGGGSTNEKLFF.

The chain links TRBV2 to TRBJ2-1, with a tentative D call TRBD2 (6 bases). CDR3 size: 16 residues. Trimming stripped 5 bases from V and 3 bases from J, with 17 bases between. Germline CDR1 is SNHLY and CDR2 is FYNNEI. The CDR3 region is CASSLSVAVVYNEQFF. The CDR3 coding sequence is TGTGCCAGCAGTCTAAGTGTAGCGGTTGTCTACAATGAGCAGTTCTTC.

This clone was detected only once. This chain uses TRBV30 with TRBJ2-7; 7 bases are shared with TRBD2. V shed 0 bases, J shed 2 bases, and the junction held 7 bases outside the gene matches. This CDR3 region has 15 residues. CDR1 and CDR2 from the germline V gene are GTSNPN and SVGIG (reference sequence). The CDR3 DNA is TGTGCCTGGAGTGTACGGTCTAGCGGAGCCTACGAGCAGTACTTC. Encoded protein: CAWSVRSSGAYEQYF.

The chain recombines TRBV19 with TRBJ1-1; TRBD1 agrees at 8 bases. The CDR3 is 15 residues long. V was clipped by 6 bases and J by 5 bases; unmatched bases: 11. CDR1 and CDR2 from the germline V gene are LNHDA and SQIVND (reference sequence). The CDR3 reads CASSRVGTGRTEAFF. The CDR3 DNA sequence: TGTGCCAGTAGCCGAGTAGGGACAGGCAGAACTGAAGCTTTCTTT.

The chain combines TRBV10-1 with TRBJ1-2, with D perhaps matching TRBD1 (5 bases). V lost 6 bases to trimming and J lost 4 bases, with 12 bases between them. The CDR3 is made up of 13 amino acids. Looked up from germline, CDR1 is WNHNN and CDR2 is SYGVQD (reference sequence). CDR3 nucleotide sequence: TGCGCCAGCAGGGGGGGGATGGTCTATGGCTACACCTTC. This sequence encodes CASRGGMVYGYTF.

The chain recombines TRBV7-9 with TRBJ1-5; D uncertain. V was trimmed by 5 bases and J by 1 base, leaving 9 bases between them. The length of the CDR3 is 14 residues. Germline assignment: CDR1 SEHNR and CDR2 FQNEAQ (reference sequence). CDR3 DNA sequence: TGTGCCAGCAGCGCCAGCGCCAGCAATCAGCCCCAGCATTTT. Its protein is CASSASASNQPQHF.

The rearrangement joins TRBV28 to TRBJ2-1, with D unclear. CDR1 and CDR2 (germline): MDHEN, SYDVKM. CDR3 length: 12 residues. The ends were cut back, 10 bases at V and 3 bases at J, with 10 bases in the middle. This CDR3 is CATEASYNEQFF. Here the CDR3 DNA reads TGTGCCACCGAAGCGAGCTACAATGAGCAGTTCTTC. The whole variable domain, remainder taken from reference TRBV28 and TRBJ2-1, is DVKVTQSSRYLVKRTGEKVFLECVQDMDHENMFWYRQDPGLGLRLIYFSYDVKMKEKGDIPEGYSVSREKKERFSLILESASTNQTSMYLCATEASYNEQFFGPGTRLTVL.

CDR3 sequence (DNA): TGCGCCAGCAGCCTTGGGGGGACTAGCGGGAGAAAAAATGAGCAGTTCTTC. This translates into CASSLGGTSGRKNEQFF. The rearrangement uses TRBV5-1 and TRBJ2-1; TRBD2 agrees at 14 bases. Germline CDR1 is SGHRS and CDR2 is YFSETQ. The CDR3 sequence is 17 residues long. Unmatched junction bases numbered 10, after V lost 4 bases and J lost 7 bases.